The next 16 T cell receptor beta chains were all read from a single sample in a study of somatic mutations in cytotoxic T cells in rheumatoid arthritis. Sequencing was performed with immunoSEQ multiplex PCR; in TCRdb, only in-frame clones are kept and a portion is missing. The sample carries tens of thousands of clones, more than 65% recorded once. The sequencing sample was made of CD8+ T cells sorted from blood. The receptors here all came from an adult with rheumatoid arthritis.

The V and J genes are TRBV6-5 and TRBJ2-7; 10 nucleotides align to TRBD1. CDR1 and CDR2 (germline): MNHEY, SVGAGI. The trim removed 6 bases at V and 1 base at J, leaving 3 bases unmatched. The CDR3 covers 14 residues. The CDR3: CASSWTGGSYEQYF. The CDR3 DNA reads TGTGCCAGCAGCTGGACAGGGGGTTCCTACGAGCAGTACTTC.

The genes are TRBV11-2 and TRBJ1-2; D might be TRBD1 (6 bases). Trimming cost V 5 bases and J 5 bases, with 9 bases left between them. The germline V gene has CDR1 SGHAT and CDR2 FQNNGV. The CDR3 spans 12 residues. CDR3 DNA: TGTGCCAGCAGCATCGGACAGTATGGCTACACCTTC. This sequence encodes CASSIGQYGYTF.

The chain uses TRBV11-3 and TRBJ2-1, with D possibly being TRBD2 (6 bases). Trimming removed 2 bases at V and 9 bases at J, with 11 bases between. The CDR3 runs 13 residues. Germline V gene sequence: CDR1 SGHNT, CDR2 YENEEA. This chain's CDR3 is CASSLYVEGEQFF. CDR3 coding DNA: TGTGCCAGCAGCTTATACGTGGAGGGTGAGCAGTTCTTC.

Points on this clone: This sample includes further DNA sequences coding for the same CDR3. The chain couples TRBV6-5 to TRBJ2-7, with TRBD1 matching 8 bases. The CDR3 has 14 amino acids. With 2 bases clipped from V and 1 base from J, the junction kept 1 base outside the gene matches. Germline-derived CDR1 and CDR2 are MNHEY and SVGAGI. CDR3 protein: CASSYGQGSYEQYF. The CDR3 DNA sequence: TGTGCCAGCAGTTACGGACAGGGTTCCTACGAGCAGTACTTC.

Only one count was recorded for this clone. The chain recombines TRBV5-1 with TRBJ2-7, with D possibly called TRBD1 or TRBD2 (6 bases each). CDR3 length equals 18 residues. Germline values: CDR1 SGHRS, CDR2 YFSETQ. V lost 0 bases and J lost 0, with 19 bases in between. In DNA form, the CDR3 reads TGCGCCAGCAGCTTGGCCGGGGCAGGGGACTCCTTCTCCTACGAGCAGTACTTC. Amino acids: CASSLAGAGDSFSYEQYF.

Concerning this clone itself: Other DNA sequences in the same sample also yield this CDR3. The chain combines TRBV27 with TRBJ2-3, with 11 bases aligning to TRBD2. With 3 bases clipped from V and 4 bases from J, the junction kept 3 bases outside the gene matches. The germline gives CDR1 MNHEY, CDR2 SMNVEV (reference sequence). The CDR3 is 15 amino acids. The CDR3 bases are TGTGCCAGCAGTTTGCTAGCGGGAGGTCCAGATACGCAGTATTTT. It specifies CASSLLAGGPDTQYF.

The chain is built from TRBV28 and TRBJ1-1; 7 nucleotides match TRBD1. V lost 11 bases and J lost 3; bases outside the gene matches: 12. Germline V gives CDR1 MDHEN, CDR2 SYDVKM. The CDR3 length is 14 residues. The CDR3 loop is CARSPRGWDTEAFF. CDR3 nucleotides: TGTGCCCGGAGCCCCAGGGGGTGGGACACTGAAGCTTTCTTT.

V and J are TRBV4-2 and TRBJ2-3; 7 bases are a match to TRBD2. This CDR3 region has 16 residues. V dropped 0 bases and J dropped 0; count of bases not matched to a gene: 3. The V gene's germline CDR1 is LGHNA and CDR2 YNFKEQ. CDR3 protein: CASSQELAYSTDTQYF. As DNA, the CDR3 is TGTGCCAGCAGCCAAGAACTAGCGTATAGCACAGATACGCAGTATTTT.

This clone was seen more than once but under ten times. The chain combines TRBV30 with TRBJ2-2; 10 bases map to TRBD1. The CDR3 has 14 amino acids. V lost 2 bases, J lost 7 bases, and 4 bases stayed unmatched. Per germline, CDR1 GTSNPN and CDR2 SVGIG (reference sequence). The CDR3 region is CAWSRGQGFGELFF. The CDR3 DNA reads as TGTGCCTGGAGTCGGGGACAGGGGTTCGGGGAGCTGTTTTTT.

The gene calls are TRBV7-2 and TRBJ2-5; D may correspond to TRBD1 or TRBD2 (5 bases each). This CDR3 comprises 13 residues. Germline CDR1 is SGHTA and CDR2 is FQGNSA. V was pared by 5 bases and J by 10 bases, with 17 bases between. The CDR3 reads CASSEGRVGIQYF. In DNA, the CDR3 is TGTGCCAGCAGCGAGGGGCGGGTGGGGATCCAGTACTTC.

The chain carries TRBV4-3 and TRBJ2-7; D tentatively fits TRBD1 or TRBD2 (5 bases each). V was cut by 3 bases and J by 5 bases, with 14 bases left in between. The CDR3 runs to 14 residues. The germline V gene has CDR1 LGHNA and CDR2 YSLEER. The CDR3 loop reads CASSHGTASNEQYF. The CDR3 coding sequence is TGCGCCAGCAGCCATGGGACGGCTAGCAACGAGCAGTACTTC.

The J gene is TRBJ2-1, the V gene TRBV4-2; D not certain. The germline V gene has CDR1 LGHNA and CDR2 YNFKEQ. Trimming stripped 0 bases from V and 0 bases from J, with 6 bases between. The CDR3 is 15 amino acids. CDR3: CASSQDASSYNEQFF. CDR3 sequence (DNA): TGTGCCAGCAGCCAAGATGCTAGCTCCTACAATGAGCAGTTCTTC.

The chain recombines TRBV5-4 with TRBJ1-2; a possible D gene is TRBD1 (6 bases). Germline values: CDR1 SGHNT, CDR2 YYREEE (reference sequence). The CDR3 has 15 residues. Trimming cost V 4 bases and J 3 bases, with 16 bases left between them. CDR3 residues: CASSTAGGADYGYTF. DNA for the CDR3: TGTGCCAGCAGCACCGCGGGGGGGGCCGACTATGGCTACACCTTC. The variable domain in full, completed from reference TRBV5-4 and TRBJ1-2, reads ETGVTQSPTHLIKTRGQQVTLRCSSQSGHNTVSWYQQALGQGPQFIFQYYREEENGRGNFPPRFSGLQFPNYSSELNVNALELDDSALYLCASSTAGGADYGYTFGSGTRLTVV.

Regarding this clone: Distinct nucleotide sequences in the sample also encode this CDR3. The chain links TRBV2 to TRBJ1-5; possibly TRBD1 for D (5 bases). The CDR3 covers 13 residues. Trimming cost V 2 bases and J 4 bases, with 6 bases left between them. CDR1 is SNHLY, CDR2 FYNNEI, per germline. CDR3 amino acids: CASSEWGNQPQHF. CDR3 in DNA: TGTGCCAGCAGTGAATGGGGGAATCAGCCCCAGCATTTT.

The chain combines TRBV5-1 with TRBJ2-3; TRBD2 is a possible D gene (6 bases). Germline CDR1 and CDR2: SGHRS and YFSETQ. V was clipped by 0 bases and J by 0 bases, with 14 bases between them. This CDR3 is 17 amino acids long. CDR3 DNA sequence: TGCGCCAGCAGCTTGGAGGGCGGCGGGGCCAGCACAGATACGCAGTATTTT. The encoded protein is CASSLEGGGASTDTQYF. The whole variable domain, remainder taken from reference TRBV5-1 and TRBJ2-3, is KAGVTQTPRYLIKTRGQQVTLSCSPISGHRSVSWYQQTPGQGLQFLFEYFSETQRNKGNFPGRFSGRQFSNSRSEMNVSTLELGDSALYLCASSLEGGGASTDTQYFGPGTRLTVL.

This rearrangement joins TRBV15 to TRBJ1-2, with D uncertain. V lost 0 bases and J 9 bases, leaving 5 bases between the germline ends. CDR1 is LNHNV, CDR2 YYDKDF, per germline (reference sequence). The CDR3 totals 11 residues. CDR3 protein: CATSRDNRYTF. In DNA form, the CDR3 reads TGTGCCACCAGCAGAGATAATCGCTACACCTTC.